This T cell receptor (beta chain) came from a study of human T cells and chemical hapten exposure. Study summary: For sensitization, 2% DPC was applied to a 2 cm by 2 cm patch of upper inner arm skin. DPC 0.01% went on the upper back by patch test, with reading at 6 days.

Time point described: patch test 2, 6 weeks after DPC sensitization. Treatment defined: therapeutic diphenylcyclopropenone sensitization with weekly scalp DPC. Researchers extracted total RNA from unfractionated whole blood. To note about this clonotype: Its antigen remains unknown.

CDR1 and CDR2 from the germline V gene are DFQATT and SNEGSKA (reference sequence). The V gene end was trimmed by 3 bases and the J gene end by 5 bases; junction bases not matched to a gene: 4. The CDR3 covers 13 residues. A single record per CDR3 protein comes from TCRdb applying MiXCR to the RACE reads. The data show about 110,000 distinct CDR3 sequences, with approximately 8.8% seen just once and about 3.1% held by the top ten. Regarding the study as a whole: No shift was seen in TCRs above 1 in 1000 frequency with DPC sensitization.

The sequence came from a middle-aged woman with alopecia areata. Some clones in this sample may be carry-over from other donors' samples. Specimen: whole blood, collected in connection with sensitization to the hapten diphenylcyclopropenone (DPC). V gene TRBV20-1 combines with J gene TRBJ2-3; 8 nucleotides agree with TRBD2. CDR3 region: CSASTRGVDTQYF. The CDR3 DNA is TGCAGTGCTAGTACGCGGGGGGTAGATACGCAGTATTTT.